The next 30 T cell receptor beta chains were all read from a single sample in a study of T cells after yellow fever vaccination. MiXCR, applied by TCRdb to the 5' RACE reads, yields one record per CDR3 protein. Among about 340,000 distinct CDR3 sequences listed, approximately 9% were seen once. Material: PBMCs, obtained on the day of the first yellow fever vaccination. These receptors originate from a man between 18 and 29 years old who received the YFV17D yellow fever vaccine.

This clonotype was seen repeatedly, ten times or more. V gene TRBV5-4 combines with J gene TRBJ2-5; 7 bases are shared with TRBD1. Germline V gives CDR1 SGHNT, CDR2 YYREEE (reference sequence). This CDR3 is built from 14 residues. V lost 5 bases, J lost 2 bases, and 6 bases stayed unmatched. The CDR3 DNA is TGTGCCAGCAGTCCTCGGACAGGACAAGAGACCCAGTACTTC. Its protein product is CASSPRTGQETQYF.

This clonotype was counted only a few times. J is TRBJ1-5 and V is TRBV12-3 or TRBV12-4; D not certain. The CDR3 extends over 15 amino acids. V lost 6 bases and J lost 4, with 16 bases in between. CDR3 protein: CASSPVGYSNQPQHF. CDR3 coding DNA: TGTGCCAGCAGCCCCGTGGGGTACTCGAATCAGCCCCAGCATTTT.

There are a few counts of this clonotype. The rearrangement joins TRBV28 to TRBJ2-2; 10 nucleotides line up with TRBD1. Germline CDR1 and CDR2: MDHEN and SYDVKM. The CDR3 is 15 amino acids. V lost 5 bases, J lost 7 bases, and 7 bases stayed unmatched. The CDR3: CASSPRDRGGGELFF. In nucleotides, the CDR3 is TGTGCCAGCAGTCCCCGGGACAGGGGTGGCGGGGAGCTGTTTTTT.

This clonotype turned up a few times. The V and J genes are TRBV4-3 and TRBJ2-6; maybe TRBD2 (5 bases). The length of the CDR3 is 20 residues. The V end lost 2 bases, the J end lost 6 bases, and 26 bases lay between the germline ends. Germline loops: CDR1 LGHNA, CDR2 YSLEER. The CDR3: CASSQPMLGLWIWAANVLTF. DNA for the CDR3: TGCGCCAGCAGCCAACCAATGCTCGGACTCTGGATCTGGGCGGCCAACGTCCTGACTTTC.

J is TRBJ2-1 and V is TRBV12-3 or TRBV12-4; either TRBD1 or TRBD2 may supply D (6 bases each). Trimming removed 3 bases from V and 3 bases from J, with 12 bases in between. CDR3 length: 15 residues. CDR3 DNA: TGTGCCAGCAGTTTTGCCGGGGGCGACTACAATGAGCAGTTCTTC. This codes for CASSFAGGDYNEQFF.

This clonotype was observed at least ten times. The CDR3 sequence is CASSQDLRRANTGELFF. The CDR3 nucleotides are TGTGCCAGCAGCCAAGATCTGAGGCGGGCGAACACCGGGGAGCTGTTTTTT. The chain has TRBV4-2 and TRBJ2-2; possibly TRBD2 for D (5 bases). V lost 0 bases to trimming and J lost 0 bases, with 11 bases between them. There are 17 residues in the CDR3. Germline values: CDR1 LGHNA, CDR2 YNFKEQ.

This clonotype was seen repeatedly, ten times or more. CDR3 sequence: CASSLGETGNTIYF. CDR3 coding DNA: TGCGCCAGCAGCTTGGGGGAGACTGGAAACACCATATATTTT. The genes are TRBV5-1 and TRBJ1-3; no clear D. The CDR3 loop spans 14 amino acids. The germline gives CDR1 SGHRS, CDR2 YFSETQ. V was trimmed by 0 bases and J by 2 bases, leaving 6 bases between them.

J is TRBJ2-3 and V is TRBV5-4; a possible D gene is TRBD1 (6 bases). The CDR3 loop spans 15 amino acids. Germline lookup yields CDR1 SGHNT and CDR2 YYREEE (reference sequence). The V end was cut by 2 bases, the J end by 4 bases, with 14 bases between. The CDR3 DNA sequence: TGTGCCAGCAGCTTAAAACAGGGAAACCCAGATACGCAGTATTTT. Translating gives CASSLKQGNPDTQYF.

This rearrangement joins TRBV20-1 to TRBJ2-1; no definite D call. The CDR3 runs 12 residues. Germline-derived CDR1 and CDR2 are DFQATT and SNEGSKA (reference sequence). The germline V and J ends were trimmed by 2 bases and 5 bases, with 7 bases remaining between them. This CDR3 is CSARFEHNEQFF. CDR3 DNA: TGCAGTGCTAGATTCGAACACAATGAGCAGTTCTTC.

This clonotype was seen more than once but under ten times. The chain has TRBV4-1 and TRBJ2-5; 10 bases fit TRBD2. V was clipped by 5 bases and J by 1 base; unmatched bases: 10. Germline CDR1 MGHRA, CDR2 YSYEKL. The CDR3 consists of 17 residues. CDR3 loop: CASSSGVLAGAQETQYF. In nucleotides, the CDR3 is TGCGCCAGCAGCTCAGGTGTCCTAGCGGGGGCCCAAGAGACCCAGTACTTC.

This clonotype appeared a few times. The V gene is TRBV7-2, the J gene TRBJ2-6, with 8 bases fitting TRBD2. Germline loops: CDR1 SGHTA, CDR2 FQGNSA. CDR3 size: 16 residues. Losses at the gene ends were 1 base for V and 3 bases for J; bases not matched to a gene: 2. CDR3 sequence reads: CASSLEAGGGANVLTF. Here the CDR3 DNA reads TGTGCCAGCAGCTTAGAGGCGGGAGGTGGGGCCAACGTCCTGACTTTC. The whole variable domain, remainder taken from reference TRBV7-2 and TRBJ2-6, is GAGVSQSPSNKVTEKGKDVELRCDPISGHTALYWYRQSLGQGLEFLIYFQGNSAPDKSGLPSDRFSAERTGGSVSTLTIQRTQQEDSAVYLCASSLEAGGGANVLTFGAGSRLTVL.

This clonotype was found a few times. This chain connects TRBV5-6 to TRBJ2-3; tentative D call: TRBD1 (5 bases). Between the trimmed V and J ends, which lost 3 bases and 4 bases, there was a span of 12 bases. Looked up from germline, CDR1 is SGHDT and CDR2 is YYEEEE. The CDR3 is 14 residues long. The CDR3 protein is CASSSRVGADTQYF. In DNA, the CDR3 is TGTGCCAGCAGCTCCCGGGTAGGGGCAGATACGCAGTATTTT.

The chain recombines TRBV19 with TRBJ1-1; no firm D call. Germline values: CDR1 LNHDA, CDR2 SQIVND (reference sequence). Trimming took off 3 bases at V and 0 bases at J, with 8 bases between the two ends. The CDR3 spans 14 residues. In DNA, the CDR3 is TGTGCCAGTAGTATCAACGCAGTGAACACTGAAGCTTTCTTT. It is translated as CASSINAVNTEAFF. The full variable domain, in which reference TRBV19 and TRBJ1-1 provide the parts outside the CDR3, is DGGITQSPKYLFRKEGQNVTLSCEQNLNHDAMYWYRQDPGQGLRLIYYSQIVNDFQKGDIAEGYSVSREKKESFPLTVTSAQKNPTAFYLCASSINAVNTEAFFGQGTRLTVV.

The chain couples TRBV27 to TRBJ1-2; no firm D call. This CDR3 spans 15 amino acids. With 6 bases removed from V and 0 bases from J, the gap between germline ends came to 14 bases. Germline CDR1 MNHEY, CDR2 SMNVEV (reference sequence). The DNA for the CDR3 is TGTGCCAGCAGACCAATCGACGGCCCTAACTATGGCTACACCTTC. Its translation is CASRPIDGPNYGYTF.

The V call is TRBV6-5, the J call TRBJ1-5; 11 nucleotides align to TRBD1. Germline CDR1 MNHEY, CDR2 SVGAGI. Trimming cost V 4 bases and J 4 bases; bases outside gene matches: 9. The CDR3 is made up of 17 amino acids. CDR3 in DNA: TGTGCCAGCAGTTCAAGGACAGGGGGCCTAGTAAATCAGCCCCAGCATTTT. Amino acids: CASSSRTGGLVNQPQHF.

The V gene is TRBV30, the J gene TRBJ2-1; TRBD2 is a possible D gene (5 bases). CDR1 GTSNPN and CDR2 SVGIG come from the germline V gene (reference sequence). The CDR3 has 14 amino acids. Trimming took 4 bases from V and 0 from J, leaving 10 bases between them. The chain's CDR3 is CAWIEGSSYNEQFF. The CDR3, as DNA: TGTGCCTGGATCGAGGGTAGCTCCTACAATGAGCAGTTCTTC.

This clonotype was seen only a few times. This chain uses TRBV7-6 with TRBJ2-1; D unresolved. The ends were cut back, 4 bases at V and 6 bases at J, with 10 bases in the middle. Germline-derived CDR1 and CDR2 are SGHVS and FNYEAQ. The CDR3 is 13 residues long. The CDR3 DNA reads TGTGCCAGCAGCTCCGGCAGCGCCAATGAGCAGTTCTTC. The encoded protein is CASSSGSANEQFF.

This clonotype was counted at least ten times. The CDR3 here is CASTVGENQPQHF. CDR3 in DNA: TGTGCCAGCACGGTAGGGGAGAATCAGCCCCAGCATTTT. The chain employs TRBV2 and TRBJ1-5, with D perhaps TRBD1 (5 bases). The germline V gene has CDR1 SNHLY and CDR2 FYNNEI. The CDR3 has 13 residues. Trimming took 7 bases from V and 4 from J, leaving 11 bases between them.

CDR3 in amino acids: CASTIYGGEDGYTF. The CDR3 DNA is TGTGCCAGCACCATTTATGGTGGGGAGGATGGCTACACCTTC. The chain employs TRBV28 and TRBJ1-2; D remains ambiguous. There are 14 residues in the CDR3. V was cut by 7 bases and J by 6 bases, with 18 bases left in between. Germline V gene lookup returns CDR1 MDHEN and CDR2 SYDVKM.

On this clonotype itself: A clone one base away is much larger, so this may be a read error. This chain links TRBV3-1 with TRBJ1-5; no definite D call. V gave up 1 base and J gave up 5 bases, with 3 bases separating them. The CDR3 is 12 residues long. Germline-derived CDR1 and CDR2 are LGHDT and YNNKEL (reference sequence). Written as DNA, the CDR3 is TGTGCCAGCAGCCAAGCGGATCAGCCCCAGCATTTT. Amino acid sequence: CASSQADQPQHF.

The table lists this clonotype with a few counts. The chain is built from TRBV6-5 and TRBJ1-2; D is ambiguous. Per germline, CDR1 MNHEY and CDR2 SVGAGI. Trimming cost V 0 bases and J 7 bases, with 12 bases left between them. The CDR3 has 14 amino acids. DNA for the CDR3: TGTGCCAGCAGTTACTCGAACCCGGCAGGTGGCTACACCTTC. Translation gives CASSYSNPAGGYTF.

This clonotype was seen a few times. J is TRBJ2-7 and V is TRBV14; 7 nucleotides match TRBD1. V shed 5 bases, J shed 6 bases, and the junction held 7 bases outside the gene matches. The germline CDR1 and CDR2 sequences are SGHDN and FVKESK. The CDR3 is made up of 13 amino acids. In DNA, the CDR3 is TGTGCCAGCAGCTATGACAGGGTGGGCGAGCAGTACTTC. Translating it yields CASSYDRVGEQYF.

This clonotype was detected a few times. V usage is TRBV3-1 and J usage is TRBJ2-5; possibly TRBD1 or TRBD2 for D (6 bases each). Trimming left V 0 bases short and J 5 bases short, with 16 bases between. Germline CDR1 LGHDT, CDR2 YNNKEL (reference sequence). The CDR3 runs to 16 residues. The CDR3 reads CASSQDLGGVSETQYF. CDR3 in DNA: TGTGCCAGCAGCCAAGATCTCGGGGGCGTCTCTGAGACCCAGTACTTC.

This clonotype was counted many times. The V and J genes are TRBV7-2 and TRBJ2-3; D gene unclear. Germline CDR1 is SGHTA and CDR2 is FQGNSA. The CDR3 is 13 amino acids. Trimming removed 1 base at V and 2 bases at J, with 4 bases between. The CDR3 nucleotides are TGTGCCAGCAGCTTAGTCCACACAGATACGCAGTATTTT. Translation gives CASSLVHTDTQYF.

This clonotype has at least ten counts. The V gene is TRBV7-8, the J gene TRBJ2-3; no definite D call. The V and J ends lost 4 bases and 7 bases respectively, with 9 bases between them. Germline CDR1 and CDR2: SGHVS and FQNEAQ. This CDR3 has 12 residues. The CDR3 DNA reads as TGTGCCAGCAGCTCCCCCCCTAATACGCAGTATTTT. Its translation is CASSSPPNTQYF.

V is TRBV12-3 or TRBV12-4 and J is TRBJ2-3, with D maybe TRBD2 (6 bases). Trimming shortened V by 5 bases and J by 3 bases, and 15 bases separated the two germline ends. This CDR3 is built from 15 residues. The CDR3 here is CASSAGPTRTDTQYF. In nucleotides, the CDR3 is TGTGCCAGCAGTGCGGGACCCACTCGGACAGATACGCAGTATTTT.

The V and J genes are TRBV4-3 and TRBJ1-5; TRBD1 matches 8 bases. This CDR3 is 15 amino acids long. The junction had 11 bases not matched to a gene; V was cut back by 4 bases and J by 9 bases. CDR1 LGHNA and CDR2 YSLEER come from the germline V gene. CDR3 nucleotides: TGCGCCAGCAGCCGGAACAGGGGGTCCCCGGGGCCCCAGCATTTT. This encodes CASSRNRGSPGPQHF.

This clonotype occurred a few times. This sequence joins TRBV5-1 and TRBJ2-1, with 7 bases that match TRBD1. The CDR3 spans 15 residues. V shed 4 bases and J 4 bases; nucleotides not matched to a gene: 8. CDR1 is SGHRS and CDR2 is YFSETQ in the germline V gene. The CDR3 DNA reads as TGCGCCAGCAGCCGCCCGGACAGGACTTACAATGAGCAGTTCTTC. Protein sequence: CASSRPDRTYNEQFF.

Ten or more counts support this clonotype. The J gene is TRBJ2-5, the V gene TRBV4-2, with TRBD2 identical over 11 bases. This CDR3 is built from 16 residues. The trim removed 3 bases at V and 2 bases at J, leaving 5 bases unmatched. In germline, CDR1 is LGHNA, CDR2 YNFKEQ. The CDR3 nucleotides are TGTGCCAGCAGCCATGATCTAGCGGGGGGACAAGAGACCCAGTACTTC. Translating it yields CASSHDLAGGQETQYF.

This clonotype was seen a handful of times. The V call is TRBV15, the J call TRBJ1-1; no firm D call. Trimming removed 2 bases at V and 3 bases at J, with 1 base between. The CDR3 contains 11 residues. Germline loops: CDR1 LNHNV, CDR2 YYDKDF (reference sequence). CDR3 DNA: TGTGCCACCAGCAGATACACTGAAGCTTTCTTT. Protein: CATSRYTEAFF.